These 2 T cell receptor beta chains came from one sample sequenced in a study of shared clonotypes between healthy human individuals. Positive CCR7 selection of CD45RO-negative cells yielded the naive CD8 cells, and terminally differentiated effector memory CD45RA+ cells were excluded. The repertoire was sequenced with immunoSEQ multiplex PCR; TCRdb's copy has only in-frame clones and lacks some. The sample lists 1.5 million to 2.5 million clones; approximately 94% were seen once. Sequencing input: naive CD8+ T cells sorted from blood. Receptors originate from a young man in good health.

CDR3 loop: CASSYSPGSLLYEQYF. In DNA, the CDR3 is TGTGCCAGCAGTTACTCCCCAGGGAGTCTCCTCTACGAGCAGTACTTC. This rearrangement joins TRBV6-5 to TRBJ2-7, with D perhaps being TRBD1 or TRBD2 (5 bases each). The CDR3 is made up of 16 amino acids. The germline V gene has CDR1 MNHEY and CDR2 SVGAGI. The germline V and J ends were trimmed by 0 bases and 3 bases, with 15 bases remaining between them.

CDR3 sequence: CASRTGLAGYEQYF. The CDR3 DNA sequence: TGCGCCAGCAGGACGGGACTAGCGGGCTACGAGCAGTACTTC. The rearrangement joins TRBV10-2 to TRBJ2-7, with 12 bases matching TRBD2. CDR1 WSHSY and CDR2 SAAADI come from the germline V gene. Trimming at V came to 6 bases and at J to 3 bases, leaving 3 bases not matched to a gene. This CDR3 has 14 residues.